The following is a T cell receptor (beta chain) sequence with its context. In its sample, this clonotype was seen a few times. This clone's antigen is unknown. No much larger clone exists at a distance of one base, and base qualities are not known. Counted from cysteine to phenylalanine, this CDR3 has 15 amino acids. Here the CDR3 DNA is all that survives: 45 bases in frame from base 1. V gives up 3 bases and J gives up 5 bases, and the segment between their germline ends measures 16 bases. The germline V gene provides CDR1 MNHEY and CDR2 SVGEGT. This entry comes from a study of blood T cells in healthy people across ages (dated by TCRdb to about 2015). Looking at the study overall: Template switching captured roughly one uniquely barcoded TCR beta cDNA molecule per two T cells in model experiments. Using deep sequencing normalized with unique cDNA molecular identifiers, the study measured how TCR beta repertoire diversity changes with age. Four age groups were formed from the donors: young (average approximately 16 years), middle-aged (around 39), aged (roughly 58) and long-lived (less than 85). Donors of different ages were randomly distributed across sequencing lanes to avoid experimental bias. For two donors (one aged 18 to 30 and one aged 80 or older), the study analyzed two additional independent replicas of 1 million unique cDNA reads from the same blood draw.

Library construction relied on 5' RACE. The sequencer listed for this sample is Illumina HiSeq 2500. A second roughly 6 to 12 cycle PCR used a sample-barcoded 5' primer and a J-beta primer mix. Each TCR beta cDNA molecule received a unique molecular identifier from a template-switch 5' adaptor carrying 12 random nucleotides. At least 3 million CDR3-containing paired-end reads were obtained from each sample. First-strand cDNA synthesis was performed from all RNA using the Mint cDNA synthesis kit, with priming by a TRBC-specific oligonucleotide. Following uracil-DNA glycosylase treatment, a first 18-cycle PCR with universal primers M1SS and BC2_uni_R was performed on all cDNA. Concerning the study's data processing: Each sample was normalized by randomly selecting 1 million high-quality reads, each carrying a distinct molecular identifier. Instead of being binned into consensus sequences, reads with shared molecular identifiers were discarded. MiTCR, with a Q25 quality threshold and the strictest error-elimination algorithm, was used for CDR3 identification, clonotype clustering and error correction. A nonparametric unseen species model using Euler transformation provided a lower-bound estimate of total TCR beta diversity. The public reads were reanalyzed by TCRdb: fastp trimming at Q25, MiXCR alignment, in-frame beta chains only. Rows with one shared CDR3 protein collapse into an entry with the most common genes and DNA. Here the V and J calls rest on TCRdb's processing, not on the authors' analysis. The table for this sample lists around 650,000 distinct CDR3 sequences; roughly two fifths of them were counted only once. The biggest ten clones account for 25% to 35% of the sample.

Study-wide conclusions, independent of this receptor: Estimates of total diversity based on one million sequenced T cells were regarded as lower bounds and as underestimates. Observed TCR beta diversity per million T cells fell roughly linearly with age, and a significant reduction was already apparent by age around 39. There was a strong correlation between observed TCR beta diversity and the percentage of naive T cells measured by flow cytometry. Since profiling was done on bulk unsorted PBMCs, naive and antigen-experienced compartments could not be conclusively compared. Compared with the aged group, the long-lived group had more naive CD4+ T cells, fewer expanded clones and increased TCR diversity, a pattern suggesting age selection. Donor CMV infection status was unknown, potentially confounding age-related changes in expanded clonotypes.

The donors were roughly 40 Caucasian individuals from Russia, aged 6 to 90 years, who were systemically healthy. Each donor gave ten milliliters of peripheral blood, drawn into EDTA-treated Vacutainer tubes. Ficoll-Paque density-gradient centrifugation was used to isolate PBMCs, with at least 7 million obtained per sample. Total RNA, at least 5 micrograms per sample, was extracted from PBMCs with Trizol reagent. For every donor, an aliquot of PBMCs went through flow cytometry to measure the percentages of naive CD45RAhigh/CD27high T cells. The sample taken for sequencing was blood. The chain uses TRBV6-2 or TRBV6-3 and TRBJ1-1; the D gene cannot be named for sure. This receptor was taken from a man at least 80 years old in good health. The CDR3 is CASSYLNLGGTEAFF. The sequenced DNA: TGTGCCAGCAGTTATCTCAATTTAGGAGGGACTGAAGCTTTCTTT.